The clone carrying this T cell receptor (beta chain) has just one count. What it recognizes is unknown. This record belongs to a study of T-cell reconstitution after alpha-beta-depleted transplantation in children. Unique molecular identifiers tagged the TCRbeta library. TCRdb reprocessed the PCR reads with MiXCR, giving one entry per CDR3 protein. Of approximately 430,000 distinct CDR3 sequences listed, 15% to 20% are singletons. CDR1 and CDR2 from the germline V gene are LGHNA and YSLEER. V was clipped by 4 bases and J by 5 bases; unmatched bases: 9. The CDR3 runs to 16 residues. Whole-study results and caveats: Alpha-beta T cells about two months after transplant reportedly derived from several hundred expanded graft clones.

The sequences come from PBMCs, mostly from graft donor cells, collected 360 days after TCRalphabeta/CD19-depleted stem cell transplant. The gene calls are TRBV4-3 and TRBJ2-7; the match to TRBD2 covers 12 bases. This receptor was taken from a boy under two years old who had a stem cell transplant for Wiskott-Aldrich syndrome, so the T cells may come from the graft donor. The CDR3 nucleotides are TGCGCCAGCAGCCGATGGACTAGCGGGAAAAAAGACGAGCAGTACTTC. This codes for CASSRWTSGKKDEQYF.